This entry lists 31 T cell receptor beta chains sequenced from one sample in a study of T cells in Graves' hyperthyroidism and ophthalmopathy. TCR beta CDR3 region amplification was performed from RNA transcripts. First-round RT-PCR with HTBI primers amplified the TCR CDR3 region. MiXCR was run by TCRdb on the multiplex PCR reads, yielding one entry per CDR3 protein. The data hold 500,000 to 550,000 distinct CDR3 sequences, with about 20% observed a single time. Material: blood. These TCRs come from a man in his late teens or twenties with Graves' hyperthyroidism.

On this clonotype itself: Here the CDR3 omits its conserved ending phenylalanine or tryptophan, so a read error is the likely source. The DNA is left out, because the CDR3 cannot be placed on it with certainty; the CDR3 is given as TCRdb lists it. The V gene is TRBV6-1, the J gene TRBJ2-2; the table names TRBD2, a call not compared with the DNA. The CDR3 comprises 16 residues, both ends counted. Germline V lookup: CDR1 MNHNS, CDR2 SASEGT. The CDR3 protein is CASSRSGGGAVGELCV.

This clonotype appeared a few times. A read error may produce the germline difference seen at one junction end. This chain joins TRBV7-2 and TRBJ1-1; D might be TRBD1 (5 bases). CDR1 SGHTA and CDR2 FQGNSA come from the germline V gene. CDR3 length: 12 amino acids. CDR3 residues: CASSTYGAEAFF. Written as DNA, the CDR3 is TGTGCCAGCAGCACATACGGGGCTGAGGCTTTCTTT.

The rearrangement uses TRBV10-3 and TRBJ2-7; no firm D call. Germline V gene sequence: CDR1 ENHRY, CDR2 SYGVKD. This CDR3 has 13 amino acids. The V and J ends lost 3 bases and 6 bases respectively, with 12 bases between them. The CDR3 DNA is TGTGCCATCAGTGACCTCATGGCCGGCGAGCAGTACTTC. Translation: CAISDLMAGEQYF.

This rearrangement joins TRBV18 to TRBJ1-3; possibly TRBD1 for D (5 bases). The CDR3 runs to 13 residues. Between the trimmed V and J ends, which lost 4 bases and 4 bases, there was a span of 8 bases. CDR1 KGHSH and CDR2 LQKENI come from the germline V gene. The CDR3 region has the DNA TGTGCCAGCTCACGGACACACGGAAACACCATATATTTT. Protein sequence: CASSRTHGNTIYF.

This clonotype was detected many times. A junction boundary mismatches the germline segment, possibly from a read error. The chain uses TRBV19 and TRBJ1-2; tentative D call: TRBD1 (6 bases). The germline gives CDR1 LNHDA, CDR2 SQIVND (reference sequence). CDR3 length: 13 residues. In nucleotides, the CDR3 is TGCGCCAGCAGCAAAGACAGGAACTATGGCTACACCTTC. This codes for CASSKDRNYGYTF.

This clonotype was found many times. The V gene is TRBV12-3 or TRBV12-4, the J gene TRBJ1-1, with 7 bases lining up with TRBD1. This CDR3 is built from 16 residues. Germline trimming cut 5 bases from V and 1 base from J; bases unmatched to any gene: 10. CDR3 in DNA: TGTGCCAGCAGTCGAGACAGGGAGCGGGGGAACACTGAAGCTTTCTTT. This translates into CASSRDRERGNTEAFF.

J is TRBJ1-2 and V is TRBV12-3 or TRBV12-4; D perhaps matches TRBD1 (5 bases). The CDR3 runs to 14 residues. Trimming stripped 3 bases from V and 4 bases from J, with 12 bases between. The CDR3, as DNA: TGTGCCAGCAGTTTCCGGGGGGAAAGCTATGGCTACACCTTC. This codes for CASSFRGESYGYTF.

This clonotype has a count of ten or more. V usage is TRBV2 and J usage is TRBJ2-2; D perhaps matches TRBD2 (5 bases). Germline CDR1 SNHLY, CDR2 FYNNEI. The CDR3 is 12 residues long. Deletions cut 7 bases from V and 7 bases from J, with 10 bases between. The CDR3 DNA follows: TGTGCCAGCATTACGGGGTTCGGGGAGCTGTTTTTT. This codes for CASITGFGELFF.

The table lists this clonotype with many counts. The rearrangement links TRBV6-5 to TRBJ1-2, with 8 bases lining up with TRBD1. There are 14 residues in the CDR3. With 2 bases clipped from V and 6 bases from J, the junction kept 5 bases outside the gene matches. Per germline, CDR1 MNHEY and CDR2 SVGAGI. CDR3 sequence: CASSYVLRGHGYTF. The CDR3 nucleotides read TGTGCCAGCAGTTACGTCCTCAGGGGGCATGGCTACACCTTC.

This clonotype was recorded at least ten times. The rearrangement links TRBV18 to TRBJ2-5; D is ambiguous. The ends were cut back, 4 bases at V and 5 bases at J, with 8 bases in the middle. This CDR3 spans 12 amino acids. The V gene's germline CDR1 is KGHSH and CDR2 LQKENI. CDR3: CASSQAPETQYF. The CDR3 bases are TGTGCCAGCTCACAAGCCCCTGAGACCCAGTACTTC.

This clonotype was observed at least ten times. The V and J genes are TRBV28 and TRBJ1-2, with TRBD1 matching over 9 bases. Trimming took 7 bases from V and 7 from J; bases not matched to a gene: 13. This CDR3 spans 15 amino acids. Germline CDR1 is MDHEN and CDR2 is SYDVKM. The CDR3 DNA reads TGTGCCAGCAAACCGGGACAGGGAGGAGGAGGTGGCTACACCTTC. Protein product: CASKPGQGGGGGYTF.

This chain uses TRBV2 with TRBJ1-5; D gene uncertain. The CDR3 runs 12 residues. CDR1 is SNHLY, CDR2 FYNNEI, per germline. Deletions cut 6 bases from V and 12 bases from J, with 15 bases between. CDR3 amino acids: CASSWEPPDQHF. The CDR3 DNA is TGTGCCAGCAGCTGGGAACCCCCGGACCAGCATTTT.

This clonotype was seen a handful of times. The chain links TRBV6-1 to TRBJ1-2; TRBD1 is a possible D gene (5 bases). This CDR3 has 16 amino acids. V lost 6 bases, J lost 0 bases, and 17 bases lay in between. The V gene's germline CDR1 is MNHNS and CDR2 SASEGT. Here the CDR3 DNA reads TGTGCCAGCAGCCGAAATCCGACAGTAGCTAACTATGGCTACACCTTC. Translation gives CASSRNPTVANYGYTF.

This clonotype was detected many times. V and J are TRBV6-5 and TRBJ2-7, with 11 nucleotides matching TRBD1. The CDR3 contains 14 residues. After removal of 6 bases from V and 4 bases from J, the junction contained 5 bases not matched to a gene. CDR1 and CDR2 (germline): MNHEY, SVGAGI. CDR3 protein: CASRLDRGLYEQYF. The CDR3 region has the DNA TGTGCCAGCAGGCTGGACAGGGGGCTGTACGAGCAGTACTTC.

This clonotype was observed a handful of times. This rearrangement joins TRBV20-1 to TRBJ1-1; perhaps TRBD1 as D (5 bases). Per the germline V gene, CDR1 is DFQATT and CDR2 is SNEGSKA (reference sequence). The CDR3 is made up of 11 amino acids. The germline V and J ends were trimmed by 5 bases and 3 bases, with 7 bases remaining between them. The CDR3: CSAAGDTEAFF. CDR3 bases: TGCAGTGCTGCGGGGGACACTGAAGCTTTCTTT.

With respect to this clonotype: Since the CDR3 does not end with the conserved phenylalanine or tryptophan, this likely comes from a read error. J is TRBJ1-5 and V is TRBV3-1; D gene unclear. Looked up from germline, CDR1 is LGHDT and CDR2 is YNNKEL (reference sequence). The CDR3 has 12 residues. This chain's CDR3 is CASSLSNQPQHY. In DNA, the CDR3 is TGTGCCAGTAGCCTCAGTAATCAGCCCCAGCATTAT.

The table lists this clonotype with many counts. The chain uses TRBV6-1 and TRBJ1-1, with TRBD1 matching over 9 bases. With V trimmed by 5 bases and J by 1 base, 5 bases remained unmatched. Germline V gene lookup returns CDR1 MNHNS and CDR2 SASEGT. CDR3 length equals 15 residues. DNA for the CDR3: TGTGCCAGCAGTAGACGGACAGGGGAGAACACTGAAGCTTTCTTT. Its translation is CASSRRTGENTEAFF.

This clonotype was counted ten times or more. This sequence joins TRBV19 and TRBJ2-4, with D maybe TRBD2 (6 bases). Germline CDR1 reads LNHDA; CDR2 reads SQIVND (reference sequence). V was clipped by 3 bases and J by 5 bases, with 14 bases between them. CDR3 size: 15 residues. The CDR3 coding sequence is TGTGCCAGTAGTATCTCTCGGGGGACGGAAAACATTCAGTACTTC. Translating gives CASSISRGTENIQYF.

V usage is TRBV6-2 or TRBV6-3 and J usage is TRBJ2-7, with D perhaps given as TRBD1 or TRBD2 (6 bases each). Per germline, CDR1 MNHEY and CDR2 SVGEGT. CDR3 size: 15 residues. V was clipped by 0 bases and J by 5 bases, with 14 bases between them. DNA for the CDR3: TGTGCCAGCAGTTACTCGAAGAGAGGGGGGAACGAGCAGTACTTC. Translating gives CASSYSKRGGNEQYF.

The rearrangement joins TRBV6-4 to TRBJ2-7, with D possibly being TRBD2 (6 bases). The CDR3 extends over 14 amino acids. The V gene's germline CDR1 is MRHNA and CDR2 SNTAGT. V lost 8 bases and J 3 bases, leaving 17 bases between the germline ends. The CDR3 nucleotides are TGTGCCAGCTCACCCCGGGACTGGGACTACGAGCAGTACTTC. Its translation: CASSPRDWDYEQYF.

This chain connects TRBV5-1 to TRBJ2-5; 7 nucleotides line up with TRBD1. This CDR3 has 14 amino acids. Germline lookup yields CDR1 SGHRS and CDR2 YFSETQ. The V and J ends lost 5 bases and 5 bases, in that order; junction bases with no gene match: 9. The CDR3 region is CASSRDSYGETQYF. In nucleotides, the CDR3 is TGCGCCAGCAGTCGGGACAGTTATGGCGAGACCCAGTACTTC. Complete variable domain (other parts from reference TRBV5-1 and TRBJ2-5): KAGVTQTPRYLIKTRGQQVTLSCSPISGHRSVSWYQQTPGQGLQFLFEYFSETQRNKGNFPGRFSGRQFSNSRSEMNVSTLELGDSALYLCASSRDSYGETQYFGPGTRLLVL.

V and J are TRBV29-1 and TRBJ1-2; 8 bases are a match to TRBD1. CDR1 and CDR2 from the germline V gene are SQVTM and ANQGSEA. Trimming took 6 bases from V and 0 from J; bases not matched to a gene: 3. The CDR3 extends over 13 amino acids. CDR3 in DNA: TGCAGCGTCTTGACAGGGGCTAACTATGGCTACACCTTC. Its translation: CSVLTGANYGYTF.

The V call is TRBV6-1, the J call TRBJ1-1; 7 bases agree with TRBD1. The CDR3 is made up of 13 amino acids. Germline values: CDR1 MNHNS, CDR2 SASEGT. The V segment lost 8 bases and the J segment 2 bases; nucleotides outside the gene matches: 5. The CDR3 loop reads CASQTGYNTEAFF. DNA for the CDR3: TGTGCCAGCCAGACAGGGTATAACACTGAAGCTTTCTTT.

This clonotype came up many times. This chain connects TRBV27 to TRBJ2-7; 9 bases map to TRBD1. This CDR3 contains 14 residues. After removal of 4 bases from V and 6 bases from J, the junction contained 7 bases not matched to a gene. Germline V gene data show CDR1 as MNHEY and CDR2 as SMNVEV (reference sequence). Here the CDR3 reads CASSSGTGYLEQYF. The DNA for the CDR3 is TGTGCCAGCAGTTCCGGGACAGGGTATCTCGAGCAGTACTTC.

At least ten counts were recorded for this clonotype. CDR3: CASSPQGISYEQYF. In nucleotides, the CDR3 is TGTGCCAGCTCACCGCAGGGGATCTCCTACGAGCAGTACTTC. The gene calls are TRBV18 and TRBJ2-7; TRBD1 is a possible D gene (6 bases). CDR3 length: 14 residues. Germline values: CDR1 KGHSH, CDR2 LQKENI. V was clipped by 3 bases and J by 0 bases, with 9 bases between them.

This clonotype was detected many times. The chain has TRBV6-5 and TRBJ1-1; tentatively, D is TRBD1 (6 bases). Trimming took off 0 bases at V and 3 bases at J, with 8 bases between the two ends. The CDR3 is made up of 14 amino acids. CDR1 MNHEY and CDR2 SVGAGI come from the germline V gene. The CDR3 here is CASSYSGGDTEAFF. DNA of the CDR3: TGTGCCAGCAGTTACTCAGGGGGAGACACTGAAGCTTTCTTT.

V and J are TRBV11-2 and TRBJ1-5; possibly TRBD1 for D (6 bases). V was clipped by 2 bases and J by 6 bases, with 14 bases between them. The CDR3 totals 15 residues. Germline lookup yields CDR1 SGHAT and CDR2 FQNNGV. Written as DNA, the CDR3 is TGTGCCAGCAGCTTATTTCAGGGAGGGGGTCAGCCCCAGCATTTT. Protein: CASSLFQGGGQPQHF.

This clonotype was seen many times. J is TRBJ1-1 and V is TRBV6-2 or TRBV6-3; a weak D match, TRBD1 (5 bases). From germline, CDR1 is MNHEY and CDR2 SVGEGT. The CDR3 runs to 18 residues. With 2 bases removed from V and 0 bases from J, the gap between germline ends came to 19 bases. CDR3 protein: CASSYQGGRTDLNTEAFF. The CDR3 DNA sequence: TGTGCCAGCAGTTACCAGGGAGGACGGACCGACCTGAACACTGAAGCTTTCTTT.

This clonotype occurred a few times. The rearrangement uses TRBV11-2 and TRBJ2-7, with D maybe TRBD2 (5 bases). The CDR3 is 18 residues long. V was shortened by 5 bases and J by 2 bases, with 25 bases between the two germline ends. The germline V gene has CDR1 SGHAT and CDR2 FQNNGV. CDR3 sequence reads: CASSPVSRGKKKAYEQYF. The CDR3 nucleotides read TGTGCCAGCAGCCCAGTCTCCCGAGGGAAGAAGAAAGCCTACGAGCAGTACTTC.

This clonotype has at least ten counts. The J gene is TRBJ2-7, the V gene TRBV20-1, with 10 bases matching TRBD2. CDR1 and CDR2 from the germline V gene are DFQATT and SNEGSKA (reference sequence). CDR3 size: 15 residues. V lost 6 bases and J lost 9; bases outside the gene matches: 17. CDR3 residues: CSASRISGGPAGQYF. As DNA, the CDR3 is TGCAGTGCCTCCCGCATTAGCGGGGGGCCCGCGGGGCAGTACTTC.

This clonotype was observed at least ten times. V and J are TRBV4-2 and TRBJ2-2; 16 positions agree with TRBD2. The CDR3 consists of 20 residues. Trimming cost V 4 bases and J 7 bases; bases outside gene matches: 15. The germline V gene has CDR1 LGHNA and CDR2 YNFKEQ. The CDR3 loop is CASSPPQGLAGGPKVGELFF. For the CDR3, the DNA is TGTGCCAGCAGCCCGCCCCAGGGACTAGCGGGGGGGCCAAAAGTCGGGGAGCTGTTTTTT.